Following are 26 T cell receptor beta chains from one sample sequenced in a study of early T cells in non-severe SARS-CoV-2 infection. TCRdb itself ran the 5' RACE reads through MiXCR, one entry per CDR3 protein. The sample comprises under 45,000 distinct CDR3 sequences, roughly 11% of which are singletons, and about a tenth rests with the top ten. Material: whole blood. Receptor source: an adult who was a healthcare worker with PCR-confirmed SARS-CoV-2 infection or an uninfected control (not recorded which).

The chain combines TRBV5-1 with TRBJ1-2; 8 nucleotides agree with TRBD1. There are 13 residues in the CDR3. Germline loops: CDR1 SGHRS, CDR2 YFSETQ. V lost 5 bases to trimming and J lost 4 bases; unmatched junction nucleotides: 4. Here the CDR3 reads CASREGTGYGYTF. CDR3 coding DNA: TGCGCCAGCAGGGAAGGGACAGGCTATGGCTACACCTTC.

This clonotype was detected many times. The V call is TRBV2, the J call TRBJ1-1; no reliable D call. CDR3 length: 13 residues. Germline V gene sequence: CDR1 SNHLY, CDR2 FYNNEI. Trimming removed 8 bases from V and 3 bases from J, with 13 bases in between. Here the CDR3 reads CASLQDLDTEAFF. DNA for the CDR3: TGTGCCAGCCTCCAGGACTTGGACACTGAAGCTTTCTTT.

The chain carries TRBV10-3 and TRBJ2-2; tentatively, D is TRBD2 (5 bases). The V and J ends lost 6 bases and 0 bases respectively, with 11 bases between them. The CDR3 has 15 residues. Germline V gives CDR1 ENHRY, CDR2 SYGVKD. The CDR3 DNA follows: TGTGCCATCAGGGGAGTCCCCGCGAACACCGGGGAGCTGTTTTTT. This translates into CAIRGVPANTGELFF.

This clonotype has at least ten counts. The chain carries TRBV18 and TRBJ1-1; D gene uncertain. The germline CDR1 and CDR2 sequences are KGHSH and LQKENI. Trimming pared 1 base from V and 0 bases from J, leaving 6 bases between. CDR3 size: 14 residues. This CDR3 reads CASSPRTVNTEAFF. Here the CDR3 DNA reads TGTGCCAGCTCACCACGGACGGTGAACACTGAAGCTTTCTTT.

The table lists this clonotype with a few counts. V gene TRBV10-1 combines with J gene TRBJ2-2, with D possibly matching TRBD1 (5 bases). The V and J ends lost 10 bases and 7 bases respectively, with 10 bases between them. The germline V gene encodes CDR1 WNHNN and CDR2 SYGVQD (reference sequence). The CDR3 runs to 11 residues. In nucleotides, the CDR3 is TGCGCCACCCAGGGAATCGGGGAGCTGTTTTTT. Protein product: CATQGIGELFF.

This clonotype has a handful of counts. The V and J genes are TRBV5-1 and TRBJ1-3; unclear D gene. The CDR3 is made up of 14 amino acids. CDR1 and CDR2 from the germline V gene are SGHRS and YFSETQ. Trimming pared 0 bases from V and 4 bases from J, leaving 8 bases between. The CDR3, as DNA: TGCGCCAGCAGCTTGGGGTCGGAAGGAAACACCATATATTTT. This codes for CASSLGSEGNTIYF.

On this clonotype: Since a much larger clone is just one base distant, this may be a read error. The chain couples TRBV5-1 to TRBJ1-2; D might be TRBD1 (6 bases). Germline lookup yields CDR1 SGHRS and CDR2 YFSETQ. This CDR3 region has 15 residues. CDR3 sequence: CASSLGNTGFDGHTF. The CDR3, as DNA: TGCGCCAGCAGCTTGGGTAACACAGGGTTTGATGGCCACACCTTC.

This clonotype was recorded at least ten times. J is TRBJ2-1 and V is TRBV6-4, with D maybe TRBD1 (6 bases). The germline CDR1 and CDR2 sequences are MRHNA and SNTAGT. The CDR3 length is 17 residues. V lost 2 bases, J lost 2 bases, and 16 bases lay in between. The CDR3 bases are TGTGCCAGCAGTGACACCTCTACAGGGTGGGCCTACAATGAGCAGTTCTTC. It translates to CASSDTSTGWAYNEQFF.

This clonotype has more than one count but fewer than ten. This chain uses TRBV7-2 with TRBJ1-2, with D hard to call. The CDR3 loop spans 13 amino acids. Germline V gene lookup returns CDR1 SGHTA and CDR2 FQGNSA. Deletions cut 5 bases from V and 7 bases from J, with 14 bases between. Written as DNA, the CDR3 is TGTGCCAGCAGCGCCAGCGGCATCTTTGGCTACACCTTC. This gives the protein CASSASGIFGYTF.

The rearrangement links TRBV12-3 or TRBV12-4 to TRBJ2-1; 9 bases map to TRBD1. J lost 4 bases, V lost 5 bases, and 6 bases had no gene match. This CDR3 comprises 15 residues. CDR3 nucleotide sequence: TGTGCCAGCAGTAACCGGGACAGGGTATACAATGAGCAGTTCTTC. It encodes CASSNRDRVYNEQFF.

This chain connects TRBV30 to TRBJ1-1; 9 bases are shared with TRBD1. Germline loops: CDR1 GTSNPN, CDR2 SVGIG (reference sequence). CDR3 size: 13 residues. V was clipped by 5 bases and J by 4 bases; unmatched bases: 5. The CDR3 DNA is TGTGCCTGGGCTCACAGGGGGCTCACTGAAGCTTTCTTT. This sequence encodes CAWAHRGLTEAFF.

This clonotype was seen ten or more times. The rearrangement joins TRBV3-1 to TRBJ2-2, with 10 nucleotides matching TRBD2. V shed 3 bases, J shed 8 bases, and the junction held 3 bases outside the gene matches. This CDR3 contains 14 residues. Germline loops: CDR1 LGHDT, CDR2 YNNKEL (reference sequence). This chain's CDR3 is CASSHELAGGELFF. The DNA for the CDR3 is TGTGCCAGCAGCCACGAACTAGCGGGGGGGGAGCTGTTTTTT.

This clonotype was recorded many times. The chain employs TRBV20-1 and TRBJ1-5; TRBD1 matches 8 bases. J lost 7 bases, V lost 3 bases, and 14 bases had no gene match. The CDR3 runs to 16 residues. Germline V gives CDR1 DFQATT, CDR2 SNEGSKA (reference sequence). The chain's CDR3 is CSARAPGQAIGQPQHF. CDR3 DNA sequence: TGCAGTGCTAGGGCACCGGGACAGGCGATAGGGCAGCCCCAGCATTTT.

This clonotype was counted only a few times. The chain has TRBV10-3 and TRBJ2-7; TRBD1 matches 8 bases. Trimming at V came to 7 bases and at J to 4 bases, leaving 12 bases not matched to a gene. This CDR3 has 15 residues. The germline V gene encodes CDR1 ENHRY and CDR2 SYGVKD. CDR3 in DNA: TGTGCCATCATGATCCCCGGGACAGGAAATTACGAGCAGTACTTC. It translates to CAIMIPGTGNYEQYF.

The chain couples TRBV20-1 to TRBJ2-7, with D perhaps given as TRBD1 or TRBD2 (7 bases each). Germline CDR1 reads DFQATT; CDR2 reads SNEGSKA (reference sequence). CDR3 size: 15 residues. With 1 base removed from V and 2 bases from J, the gap between germline ends came to 15 bases. In DNA form, the CDR3 reads TGCAGTGCTAGAGCAGGGGGGGATGCGGCCTACGAGCAGTACTTC. It is translated as CSARAGGDAAYEQYF.

This clonotype appeared many times. The V gene is TRBV12-3 or TRBV12-4, the J gene TRBJ2-1; 10 bases map to TRBD2. Trimming took 5 bases from V and 8 from J; bases not matched to a gene: 15. The CDR3 contains 17 residues. The DNA for the CDR3 is TGTGCCAGCAGTCCCCGCAGTCAGGCTAGCGGGGGCTATGAGCAGTTCTTC. Its translation: CASSPRSQASGGYEQFF.

A note on this clonotype: The CDR3 does not close with the conserved phenylalanine or tryptophan, likely indicating a read error. V usage is TRBV29-1 and J usage is TRBJ2-7; 7 bases are a match to TRBD1. V was pared by 7 bases and J by 3 bases, with 12 bases of the junction left unmatched. Per germline, CDR1 SQVTM and CDR2 ANQGSEA. The CDR3 is 14 residues long. The CDR3 protein is CSARLGQPYYEQYL. The CDR3 DNA follows: TGCAGCGCCCGATTGGGACAGCCGTACTACGAGCAGTACCTC.

V usage is TRBV28 and J usage is TRBJ1-1; D is possibly TRBD1 (5 bases). Trimming took 3 bases from V and 5 from J, leaving 10 bases between them. This CDR3 region has 13 residues. The germline V gene encodes CDR1 MDHEN and CDR2 SYDVKM. CDR3 bases: TGTGCCAGCAGTTTCACGGGGGGGACTGAAGCTTTCTTT. Translating gives CASSFTGGTEAFF.

This clonotype was detected a few times. This sequence joins TRBV10-3 and TRBJ2-7; D is possibly TRBD2 (6 bases). The CDR3 runs to 13 residues. CDR1 and CDR2 from the germline V gene are ENHRY and SYGVKD. Trimming stripped 6 bases from V and 0 bases from J, with 9 bases between. CDR3 in DNA: TGTGCCATCAGGACGGGGGTCTCCTACGAGCAGTACTTC. Residues: CAIRTGVSYEQYF.

This clonotype appeared a few times. The chain uses TRBV10-3 and TRBJ1-5; TRBD1 matches at 8 bases. Germline V lookup: CDR1 ENHRY, CDR2 SYGVKD. Trimming took 4 bases from V and 7 from J; bases not matched to a gene: 6. The CDR3 runs to 14 residues. The CDR3, as DNA: TGTGCCATCAGTGGCGGACAGGGCGGCCAGCCCCAGCATTTT. It encodes CAISGGQGGQPQHF.

The J gene is TRBJ2-5, the V gene TRBV7-9, with D uncertain. The germline CDR1 and CDR2 sequences are SEHNR and FQNEAQ (reference sequence). V gave up 5 bases and J gave up 11 bases, with 12 bases separating them. This CDR3 contains 11 residues. The CDR3 DNA follows: TGTGCCAGCAGCGCCCAGGTGTCTCAGTACTTC. It is translated as CASSAQVSQYF. The whole variable domain, remainder taken from reference TRBV7-9 and TRBJ2-5, is DTGVSQNPRHKITKRGQNVTFRCDPISEHNRLYWYRQTLGQGPEFLTYFQNEAQLEKSRLLSDRFSAERPKGSFSTLEIQRTEQGDSAMYLCASSAQVSQYFGPGTRLLVL.

This clonotype was counted ten times or more. V and J are TRBV2 and TRBJ2-5; D gene uncertain. The CDR3 sequence is 13 residues long. Germline lookup yields CDR1 SNHLY and CDR2 FYNNEI. V lost 3 bases, J lost 4 bases, and 9 bases lay in between. The CDR3 reads CASSDYGGETQYF. CDR3 coding DNA: TGTGCCAGCAGTGATTATGGCGGAGAGACCCAGTACTTC.

V is TRBV27 and J is TRBJ2-4; TRBD1 is a possible D gene (5 bases). The CDR3 extends over 17 amino acids. CDR1 is MNHEY and CDR2 is SMNVEV in the germline V gene (reference sequence). Trimming stripped 3 bases from V and 3 bases from J, with 18 bases between. The CDR3 sequence: CASSFSNPTAGKNIQYF. The CDR3 region has the DNA TGTGCCAGCAGTTTTTCAAATCCGACAGCTGGCAAAAACATTCAGTACTTC.

The rearrangement uses TRBV12-3 or TRBV12-4 and TRBJ2-2, with D perhaps matching TRBD1 or TRBD2 (5 bases each). Trimming took off 5 bases at V and 8 bases at J, with 18 bases between the two ends. The CDR3 length is 15 residues. The chain's CDR3 is CASSPLWGPGGELFF. The CDR3 DNA reads as TGTGCCAGCAGTCCACTCTGGGGACCTGGAGGGGAGCTGTTTTTT.

This clonotype was counted ten times or more. This sequence joins TRBV11-3 and TRBJ2-7; TRBD2 agrees at 13 bases. This CDR3 has 15 amino acids. Germline CDR1 SGHNT, CDR2 YENEEA. With V trimmed by 5 bases and J by 5 bases, 6 bases remained unmatched. In DNA form, the CDR3 reads TGTGCCAGCAGCCTAACTAGCGGGGGGGTCCACGAGCAGTACTTC. Translation: CASSLTSGGVHEQYF.

This clonotype has a count of ten or more. The chain is built from TRBV6-1 and TRBJ1-2; no firm D call. Per germline, CDR1 MNHNS and CDR2 SASEGT. The CDR3 runs to 13 residues. V was cut by 0 bases and J by 6 bases, with 8 bases left in between. The DNA of the CDR3 is TGTGCCAGCAGTGAAGCTGGGAGAGATGGCTACACCTTC. Translated, it gives CASSEAGRDGYTF.